This TCR beta chain was sequenced for a study of neoadjuvant nivolumab and ipilimumab in lung cancer. This clone showed up just a few times. The germline CDR1 and CDR2 sequences are SGHRS and YFSETQ. The CDR3 loop spans 15 amino acids. The germline V and J ends were trimmed by 4 bases and 6 bases, with 19 bases remaining between them. Method: immunoSEQ multiplex PCR; TCRdb's copy keeps in-frame clones and lacks some. The sample lists 15,000 to 20,000 clones, about 87% occurring once. The receptor was derived from an adult with non-small cell lung cancer. The genes are TRBV5-1 and TRBJ1-2; D is perhaps TRBD1 (5 bases). The sequencing here drew on peripheral blood, taken before neoadjuvant nivolumab, alone or with ipilimumab. The CDR3 nucleotides read TGCGCCAGCAGCGAGATCATCGGGGCCCCAGATGGCTACACCTTC. Translating it yields CASSEIIGAPDGYTF.